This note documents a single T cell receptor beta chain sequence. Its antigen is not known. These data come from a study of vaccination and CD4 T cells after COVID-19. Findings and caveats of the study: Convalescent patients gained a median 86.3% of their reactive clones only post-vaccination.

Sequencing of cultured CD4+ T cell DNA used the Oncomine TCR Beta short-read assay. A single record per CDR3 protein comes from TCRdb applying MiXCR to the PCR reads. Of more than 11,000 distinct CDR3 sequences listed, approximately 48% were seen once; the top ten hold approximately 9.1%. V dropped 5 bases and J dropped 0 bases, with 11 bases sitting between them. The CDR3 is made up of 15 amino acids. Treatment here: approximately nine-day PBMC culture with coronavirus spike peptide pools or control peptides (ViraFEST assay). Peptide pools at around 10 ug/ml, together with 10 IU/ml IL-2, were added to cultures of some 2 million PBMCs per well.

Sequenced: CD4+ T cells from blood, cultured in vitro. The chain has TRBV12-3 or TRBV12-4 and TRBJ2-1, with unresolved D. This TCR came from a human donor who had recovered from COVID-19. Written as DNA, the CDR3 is TGTGCCAGCAGTCTGGACGGATCCTCCTACAATGAGCAGTTCTTC. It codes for CASSLDGSSYNEQFF.